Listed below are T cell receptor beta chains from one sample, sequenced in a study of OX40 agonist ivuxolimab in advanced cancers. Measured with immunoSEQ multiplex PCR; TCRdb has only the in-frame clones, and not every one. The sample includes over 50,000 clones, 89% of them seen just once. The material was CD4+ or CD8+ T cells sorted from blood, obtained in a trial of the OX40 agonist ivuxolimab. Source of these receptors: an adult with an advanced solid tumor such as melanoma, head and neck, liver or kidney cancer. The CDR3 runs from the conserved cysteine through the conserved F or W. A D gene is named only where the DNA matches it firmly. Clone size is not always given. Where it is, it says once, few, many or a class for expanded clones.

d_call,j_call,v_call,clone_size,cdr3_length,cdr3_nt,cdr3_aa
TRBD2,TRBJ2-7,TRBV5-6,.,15,TGTGCCAGCAGCTTGGGAAGACTAGCGGGTTACGAGCAGTACTTC,CASSLGRLAGYEQYF
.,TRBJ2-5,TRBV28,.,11,TGTGCCACCACCTCTTCGGAGACCCAGTACTTC,CATTSSETQYF
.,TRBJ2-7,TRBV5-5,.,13,TGTGCCAGCAGCCTGGGTGGCCCCTACGAGCAGTACTTC,CASSLGGPYEQYF
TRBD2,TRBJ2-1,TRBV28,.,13,TGTGCCAGCGGGGTAGCGGGAGTCGATGAGCAGTTCTTC,CASGVAGVDEQFF
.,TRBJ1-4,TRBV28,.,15,TGTGCCAGCAGTTTACCCCGGGAGAGGAGTGAAAAACTGTTTTTT,CASSLPRERSEKLFF
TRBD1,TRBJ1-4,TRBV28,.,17,TGTGCCAGCAGCCCCTGGGACAGGGCGGGTACTAATGAAAAACTGTTTTTT,CASSPWDRAGTNEKLFF
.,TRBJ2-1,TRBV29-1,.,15,.,CSVVGAGTGTPEGFF
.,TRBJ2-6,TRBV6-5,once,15,TGTGCCAGCAGTTACGGAATATCTGGGGCCAACGTCCTGACTTTC,CASSYGISGANVLTF
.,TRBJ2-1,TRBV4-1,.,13,TGCGCCAGCAGCCCGACTCCCGACAATGAGCAGTTCTTC,CASSPTPDNEQFF
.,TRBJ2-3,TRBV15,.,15,TGTGCCACCAGCAGGGACCCGCTCGACACAGATACGCAGTATTTT,CATSRDPLDTDTQYF
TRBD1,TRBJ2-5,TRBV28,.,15,TGTGCCAGCAGCGACGACAGGGATGGAGAAGAGACCCAGTACTTC,CASSDDRDGEETQYF
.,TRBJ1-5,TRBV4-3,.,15,TGCGCCAGCAGCCCAGCGATATTGGGGAATCAGCCCCAGCATTTT,CASSPAILGNQPQHF
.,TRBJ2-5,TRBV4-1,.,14,TGCGCCAGCAGCCAAGCCCTTACCGGAGAGACCCAGTACTTC,CASSQALTGETQYF
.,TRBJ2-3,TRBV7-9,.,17,TGTGCCAGCAGCTTATACGGAAATGGCTATGGCACAGATACGCAGTATTTT,CASSLYGNGYGTDTQYF
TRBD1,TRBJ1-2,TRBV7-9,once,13,TGTGCCAGCAGCCACGGACAGGGCTATGGCTACACCTTC,CASSHGQGYGYTF
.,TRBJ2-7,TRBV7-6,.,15,TGTGCCAGCAGCTTAGTGAGTGAGCCCGCCTACGAGCAGTACTTC,CASSLVSEPAYEQYF
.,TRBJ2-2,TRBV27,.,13,TGTGCCAGCACGTGGACTCTCACCGGGGAGCTGTTTTTT,CASTWTLTGELFF
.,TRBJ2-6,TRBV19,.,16,TGTGCCAGTAGTATCGGAGGGGGCTCTGGGGCCAACGTCCTGACTTTC,CASSIGGGSGANVLTF
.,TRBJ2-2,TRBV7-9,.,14,TGTGCCAGCAGCCCGCCCGGGGGCACCGGGGAGCTGTTTTTT,CASSPPGGTGELFF
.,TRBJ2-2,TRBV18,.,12,TGTGCCAGCCCCCGGGGCACCGGGGAGCTGTTTTTT,CASPRGTGELFF
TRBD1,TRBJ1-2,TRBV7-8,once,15,TGTGCCAGCAGCCTAATACCGGGACAGGGCTATGGCTACACCTTC,CASSLIPGQGYGYTF
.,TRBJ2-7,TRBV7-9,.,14,TGTGCCAGCAGCTTACCCCCGGGGGTAAACGAGCAGTACTTC,CASSLPPGVNEQYF
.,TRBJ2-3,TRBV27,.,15,TGTGCCAGCAGTTCTGTCGGAAAGTGGGCAGATACGCAGTATTTT,CASSSVGKWADTQYF
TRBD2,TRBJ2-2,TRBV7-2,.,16,TGTGCCAGCAGCTTAGTGTGGACTAGCGGGAGCGGGGAGCTGTTTTTT,CASSLVWTSGSGELFF
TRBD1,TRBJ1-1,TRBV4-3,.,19,TGCGCCAGCAGCCAAGATTTGCATGGGACAGGGGGCTTGAACACTGAAGCTTTCTTT,CASSQDLHGTGGLNTEAFF
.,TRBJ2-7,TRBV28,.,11,TGTGCCAGCAGTTGGGGTTACGAGCAGTACTTC,CASSWGYEQYF
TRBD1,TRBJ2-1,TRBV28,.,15,TGTGCCAGCAGTTCCCGGGACAGGGTTATGGATGAGCAGTTCTTC,CASSSRDRVMDEQFF
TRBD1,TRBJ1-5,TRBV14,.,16,TGTGCCAGCAGCCAAGGTACAACAGGGGTGAATCAGCCCCAGCATTTT,CASSQGTTGVNQPQHF
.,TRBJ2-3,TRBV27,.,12,TGTGCCAGCAGTTTAGTTGGGGATACGCAGTATTTT,CASSLVGDTQYF
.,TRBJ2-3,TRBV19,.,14,TGTGCCAGTTCCCGGGACACCTTCACAGATACGCAGTATTTT,CASSRDTFTDTQYF
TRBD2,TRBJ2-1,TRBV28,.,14,TGTGCCAGCAGTCTGGGACTAGCGGACAATGAGCAGTTCTTC,CASSLGLADNEQFF
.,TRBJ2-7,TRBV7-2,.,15,TGTGCCAGCAGCTTAGGAGGGGGTACAGCCTACGAGCAGTACTTC,CASSLGGGTAYEQYF
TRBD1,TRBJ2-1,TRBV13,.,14,TGTGCCAGCAGAACAGGGGGCTCCTACAATGAGCAGTTCTTC,CASRTGGSYNEQFF
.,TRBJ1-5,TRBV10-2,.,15,TGCGCCAGCAGTGAGTCGAACAGATTAAATCAGCCCCAGCATTTT,CASSESNRLNQPQHF
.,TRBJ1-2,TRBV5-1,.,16,TGCGCCAGCAGCCACGGATACTTAATTTTTGGTAATGGCTACACCTTC,CASSHGYLIFGNGYTF
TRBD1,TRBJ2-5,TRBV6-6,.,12,TGTGCCAGCAGTACAGGGGGGGAGACCCAGTACTTC,CASSTGGETQYF
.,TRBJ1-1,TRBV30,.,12,TGTGCCTGGAGTATTCAAAACACTGAAGCTTTCTTT,CAWSIQNTEAFF